These 17 T cell receptor beta chains came from one sample sequenced in a study of shared clonotypes between healthy human individuals. TCRdb's copy holds only in-frame clones and misses some; the assay was immunoSEQ multiplex PCR. The sample consists of a few million clones, approximately 92% of them appearing once. Naive CD8 cells lacked CD45RO, underwent positive selection for CCR7 and left out terminally differentiated effector memory CD45RA+ cells. The source material was naive CD8+ T cells from PBMCs. These receptors were taken from a man aged 18 to 29 in good health. Some clones in this sample may be carry-over from other donors' samples.

The rearrangement uses TRBV7-9 and TRBJ2-7; TRBD1 matches 7 bases. CDR3 length: 15 amino acids. The junction had 7 bases not matched to a gene; V was cut back by 3 bases and J by 2 bases. CDR1 and CDR2 from the germline V gene are SEHNR and FQNEAQ (reference sequence). In DNA form, the CDR3 reads TGTGCCAGCAGCTTCGCCGGGACAGTAACCTACGAGCAGTACTTC. Amino acids: CASSFAGTVTYEQYF.

The gene calls are TRBV5-6 and TRBJ2-7; the match to TRBD1 covers 9 bases. Germline CDR1 SGHDT, CDR2 YYEEEE. The CDR3 runs to 14 residues. With 3 bases clipped from V and 7 bases from J, the junction kept 8 bases outside the gene matches. The CDR3 sequence: CASSSGTGLIEQYF. As DNA, the CDR3 is TGTGCCAGCAGCTCCGGGACAGGGCTCATAGAGCAGTACTTC.

The gene calls are TRBV7-6 and TRBJ2-1; D remains unclear. CDR1 SGHVS and CDR2 FNYEAQ come from the germline V gene. This CDR3 comprises 13 residues. V was trimmed by 3 bases and J by 0 bases, leaving 3 bases between them. The CDR3 is CASSFFSYNEQFF. CDR3 sequence (DNA): TGTGCCAGCAGCTTTTTCTCCTACAATGAGCAGTTCTTC.

V gene TRBV4-1 combines with J gene TRBJ2-2, with a possible D match to TRBD1 (6 bases). Deletions cut 2 bases from V and 8 bases from J, with 24 bases between. The CDR3 runs 18 residues. Germline V gene data show CDR1 as MGHRA and CDR2 as YSYEKL. Here the CDR3 DNA reads TGCGCCAGCAGCCAACACCGGTGGCCAGGGGCAGATCTTGGGGAGCTGTTTTTT. It specifies CASSQHRWPGADLGELFF.

This clone was observed a single time. The chain combines TRBV27 with TRBJ2-3; maybe TRBD2 (5 bases). The CDR3 extends over 16 amino acids. Germline loops: CDR1 MNHEY, CDR2 SMNVEV (reference sequence). Trimming removed 4 bases from V and 1 base from J, with 15 bases in between. The CDR3 sequence is CASSSVGDMGTDTQYF. The CDR3 nucleotides are TGTGCCAGCAGTTCGGTCGGGGATATGGGCACAGATACGCAGTATTTT.

A remark on this clone: Other DNA sequences from this sample encode an identical CDR3 as well. The CDR3 nucleotides are TGTGCCAGCAGCGTAGGGGGTTATTCCTACGAGCAGTACTTC. It yields the protein CASSVGGYSYEQYF. The chain couples TRBV9 to TRBJ2-7; D is ambiguous. The CDR3 covers 14 residues. Germline CDR1 reads SGDLS; CDR2 reads YYNGEE. Trimming took off 0 bases at V and 1 base at J, with 8 bases between the two ends.

The gene calls are TRBV7-6 and TRBJ2-1; 14 nucleotides agree with TRBD2. V lost 2 bases, J lost 2 bases, and 5 bases stayed unmatched. This CDR3 spans 18 amino acids. Germline V CDR1 and CDR2: SGHVS, FNYEAQ. Here the CDR3 DNA reads TGTGCCAGCAGCTTATTGGGACTAGCGGGAGTAGCCTACAATGAGCAGTTCTTC. Its translation is CASSLLGLAGVAYNEQFF.

The chain employs TRBV29-1 and TRBJ2-7, with D unclear. Trimming removed 4 bases from V and 0 bases from J, with 13 bases in between. CDR3 length: 14 amino acids. CDR1 and CDR2 (germline): SQVTM, ANQGSEA. CDR3 bases: TGCAGCGTTGTTGGAGAGGCAAGCTCCTACGAGCAGTACTTC. Residues: CSVVGEASSYEQYF.

The V and J genes are TRBV7-2 and TRBJ2-1; D might be TRBD2 (6 bases). The V gene's germline CDR1 is SGHTA and CDR2 FQGNSA. This CDR3 has 14 amino acids. V was pared by 5 bases and J by 7 bases, with 15 bases between. CDR3: CASSVTIGRNEQFF. CDR3 in DNA: TGTGCCAGCAGCGTGACCATCGGGAGAAATGAGCAGTTCTTC.

This CDR3 is CASSQDTGGTYEQYF. CDR3 in DNA: TGCGCCAGCAGCCAAGACACAGGGGGTACCTACGAGCAGTACTTC. This chain uses TRBV4-1 with TRBJ2-7; TRBD1 matches 8 bases. Germline V CDR1 and CDR2: MGHRA, YSYEKL. The CDR3 is 15 residues long. Unmatched junction bases numbered 3, after V lost 0 bases and J lost 2 bases.

In this sample, this clone turned up once. The rearrangement links TRBV18 to TRBJ2-7; TRBD1 aligns across 9 bases. The CDR3 loop spans 16 amino acids. Germline CDR1 reads KGHSH; CDR2 reads LQKENI. J was trimmed by 2 bases and V by 4 bases; bases with no gene match: 9. The CDR3 sequence: CASSLAPGTGTYEQYF. The CDR3 DNA reads TGTGCCAGCTCACTAGCCCCCGGGACAGGGACCTACGAGCAGTACTTC.

The chain couples TRBV19 to TRBJ1-5; no definite D call. Germline values: CDR1 LNHDA, CDR2 SQIVND (reference sequence). The CDR3 is made up of 15 amino acids. V lost 3 bases and J lost 1, with 10 bases in between. This CDR3 reads CASSINGESNQPQHF. CDR3 bases: TGTGCCAGTAGTATTAATGGGGAGAGCAATCAGCCCCAGCATTTT. Filled out from reference TRBV19 and TRBJ1-5, the complete variable domain reads DGGITQSPKYLFRKEGQNVTLSCEQNLNHDAMYWYRQDPGQGLRLIYYSQIVNDFQKGDIAEGYSVSREKKESFPLTVTSAQKNPTAFYLCASSINGESNQPQHFGDGTRLSIL.

The chain carries TRBV7-2 and TRBJ2-1; 8 nucleotides line up with TRBD1. V dropped 6 bases and J dropped 2; count of bases not matched to a gene: 6. The length of the CDR3 is 15 residues. Per the germline V gene, CDR1 is SGHTA and CDR2 is FQGNSA. This CDR3 is CASRETGGTYNEQFF. As DNA, the CDR3 is TGTGCCAGCAGAGAAACAGGGGGGACCTACAATGAGCAGTTCTTC. Looking up the rest from reference TRBV7-2 and TRBJ2-1 gives the full variable domain: GAGVSQSPSNKVTEKGKDVELRCDPISGHTALYWYRQSLGQGLEFLIYFQGNSAPDKSGLPSDRFSAERTGGSVSTLTIQRTQQEDSAVYLCASRETGGTYNEQFFGPGTRLTVL.

V gene TRBV27 combines with J gene TRBJ2-1; D gene ambiguous. The V gene lost 7 bases and the J gene lost 6 bases, with 10 bases spanning the gap. The CDR3 totals 12 residues. Germline assignment: CDR1 MNHEY and CDR2 SMNVEV (reference sequence). The CDR3 sequence is CASMKPGNEQFF. Written as DNA, the CDR3 is TGTGCCAGCATGAAGCCAGGCAATGAGCAGTTCTTC.

The CDR3 DNA follows: TGTGCCAGCAGCCACCCCTTGGGGTTCTATGGCTACACCTTC. This encodes CASSHPLGFYGYTF. V is TRBV7-9 and J is TRBJ1-2; D is uncertain. The CDR3 is 14 residues long. The V and J ends lost 5 bases and 4 bases respectively, with 14 bases between them. CDR1 SEHNR and CDR2 FQNEAQ come from the germline V gene (reference sequence).

Here the CDR3 DNA reads TGCAGCGTTTGGGGTATCTCTAGCACAGATACGCAGTATTTT. The encoded protein is CSVWGISSTDTQYF. The V call is TRBV29-1, the J call TRBJ2-3; D remains unclear. Per germline, CDR1 SQVTM and CDR2 ANQGSEA. The CDR3 totals 14 residues. Deletions cut 5 bases from V and 0 bases from J, with 12 bases between.

The chain combines TRBV7-9 with TRBJ1-4, with a tentative D call TRBD1 (5 bases). This CDR3 contains 16 residues. The germline CDR1 and CDR2 sequences are SEHNR and FQNEAQ (reference sequence). The V end lost 5 bases, the J end lost 6 bases, and 19 bases lay between the germline ends. The CDR3 region is CASSRTGRKKHEKLFF. The CDR3 DNA is TGTGCCAGCAGCAGAACGGGACGGAAAAAACATGAAAAACTGTTTTTT.